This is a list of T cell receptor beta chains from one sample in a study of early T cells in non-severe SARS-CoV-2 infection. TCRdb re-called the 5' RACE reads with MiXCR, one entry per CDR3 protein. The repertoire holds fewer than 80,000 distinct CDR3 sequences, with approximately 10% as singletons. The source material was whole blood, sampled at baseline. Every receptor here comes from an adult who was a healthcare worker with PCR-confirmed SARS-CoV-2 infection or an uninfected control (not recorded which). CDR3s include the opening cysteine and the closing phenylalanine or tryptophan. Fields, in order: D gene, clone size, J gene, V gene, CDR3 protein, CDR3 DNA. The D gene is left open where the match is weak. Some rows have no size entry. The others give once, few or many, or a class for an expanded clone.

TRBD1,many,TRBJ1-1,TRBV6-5,CASSRTGDTEAFF,TGTGCCAGCAGCCGTACAGGGGACACTGAAGCTTTCTTT
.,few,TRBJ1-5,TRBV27,CASSPYGDSNQPQHF,TGTGCCAGCAGTCCATACGGAGATAGCAATCAGCCCCAGCATTTT
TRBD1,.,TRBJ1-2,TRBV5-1,CASSPGDRSYGYTF,TGCGCCAGCAGCCCGGGGGACAGGAGCTATGGCTACACCTTC
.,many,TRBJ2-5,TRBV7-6,CASSLARGRRGETQYF,TGTGCCAGCAGCTTAGCTCGCGGGCGTCGTGGGGAGACCCAGTACTTC
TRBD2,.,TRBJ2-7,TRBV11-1,CASNRAGGYEQYF,TGTGCCAGCAACCGCGCGGGAGGATACGAGCAGTACTTC
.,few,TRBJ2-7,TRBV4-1,CASSPQGQTYEQYF,TGCGCCAGCAGCCCCCAGGGGCAGACCTACGAGCAGTACTTC
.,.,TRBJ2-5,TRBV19,CASSPNRGGQETQYF,TGTGCCAGTAGTCCGAACAGGGGGGGCCAAGAGACCCAGTACTTC
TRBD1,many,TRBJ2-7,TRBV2,CASSESGVRGYEQYF,TGTGCCAGCAGTGAATCCGGGGTCAGGGGGTACGAGCAGTACTTC
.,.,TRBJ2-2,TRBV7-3,CASSLSRGLTGELFF,TGTGCCAGCAGCTTAAGTAGGGGACTCACCGGGGAGCTGTTTTTT
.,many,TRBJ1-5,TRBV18,CASSPGDQPQHF,TGTGCCAGCTCACCAGGGGATCAGCCCCAGCATTTT
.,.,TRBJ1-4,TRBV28,CASSLREKLFF,TGTGCCAGCAGTTTACGAGAAAAACTGTTTTTT
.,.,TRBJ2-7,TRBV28,CASIDSTGTEQYF,TGTGCCAGCATCGATTCCACAGGGACCGAGCAGTACTTC
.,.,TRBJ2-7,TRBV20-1,CSARSSDPNTYEQYF,TGCAGTGCTAGATCGTCCGACCCTAACACCTACGAGCAGTACTTC
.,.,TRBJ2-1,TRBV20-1,CSAFGGDSTIEQFF,TGCAGTGCTTTCGGAGGGGACAGCACTATCGAGCAGTTCTTC
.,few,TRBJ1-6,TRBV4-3,CASSQGIRDGLNSPLHF,TGCGCCAGCAGCCAGGGAATCCGGGACGGACTTAATTCACCCCTCCACTTT
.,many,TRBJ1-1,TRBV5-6,CASSLAGGTNTEAFF,TGTGCCAGCAGCTTGGCGGGGGGGACGAACACTGAAGCTTTCTTT
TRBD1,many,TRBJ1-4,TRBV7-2,CASSNRGQNEKLFF,TGTGCCAGCAGCAACAGGGGCCAAAATGAAAAACTGTTTTTT
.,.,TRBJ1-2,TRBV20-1,CSARDPRQGLNYGYTF,TGCAGTGCTAGAGATCCCCGGCAGGGGCTGAACTATGGCTACACCTTC
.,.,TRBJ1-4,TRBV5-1,CASSSGHREKLFF,TGCGCCAGCAGCTCGGGACATCGTGAAAAACTGTTTTTT
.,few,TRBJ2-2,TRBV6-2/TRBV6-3,CASSYRDTGELFF,TGTGCCAGCAGTTACAGGGACACCGGGGAGCTGTTTTTT
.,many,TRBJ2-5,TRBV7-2,CASSLWAGTQETQYF,TGTGCCAGCAGCTTATGGGCAGGGACCCAAGAGACCCAGTACTTC